Each of the 24 T cell receptor beta chains below was sequenced from the same sample in a study of T cell repertoires in cytomegalovirus infection (dated by TCRdb to between 2018 and 2020). Sequenced using an Illumina HiSeq 1500. Using fastp at Q25 and MiXCR, TCRdb reprocessed the public reads and kept productive beta chains. Records with the same CDR3 protein are collapsed into one entry carrying the most frequent genes and DNA. The sample has roughly 280,000 distinct CDR3 sequences on record, roughly 15% of them singletons. Around 9.5% of the sample is in the top ten clones. Input material: PBMCs. The receptors here all came from a human donor in good health (CMV status not recorded). Some clones in this sample may be carry-over from other donors' samples.

This clonotype was seen only a few times. V gene TRBV6-2 or TRBV6-3 combines with J gene TRBJ2-5; the D gene could be TRBD1 or TRBD2 (5 bases each). Germline CDR1 MNHEY, CDR2 SVGEGT. The CDR3 is 15 residues long. V shed 4 bases and J shed 2 bases, with 14 bases lying between them. CDR3 amino acids: CASSFDGTTQETQYF. In DNA form, the CDR3 reads TGTGCCAGCAGTTTCGACGGGACGACGCAAGAGACCCAGTACTTC.

A note on this clonotype: A read error may be the cause here, since a much bigger clone is one base away. The missing conserved phenylalanine or tryptophan at the end of this CDR3 makes a read error likely. CDR3 sequence: CASSPLGPANYGYTL. The DNA for the CDR3 is TGTGCCAGCAGCCCTCTCGGGCCTGCTAACTATGGCTACACCTTA. This chain connects TRBV6-5 to TRBJ1-2; D gene uncertain. Trimming pared 6 bases from V and 0 bases from J, leaving 14 bases between. Germline CDR1 is MNHEY and CDR2 is SVGAGI. CDR3 length: 15 residues.

This clonotype was picked up a small number of times. The CDR3 nucleotides are TGTGCCAGCAGTTTTCAGGGGAGTGTAAGTCAGCCCCAGCATTTT. It yields the protein CASSFQGSVSQPQHF. The genes are TRBV28 and TRBJ1-5, with D possibly being TRBD1 (6 bases). V was clipped by 3 bases and J by 6 bases, with 15 bases between them. Germline V gene sequence: CDR1 MDHEN, CDR2 SYDVKM. The CDR3 runs to 15 residues.

This clonotype was counted at least ten times. The gene calls are TRBV7-2 and TRBJ2-1, with 10 bases identical to TRBD2. CDR1 and CDR2 (germline): SGHTA, FQGNSA. CDR3 length: 15 amino acids. J gave up 8 bases and V 3 bases, and 7 bases lay outside the gene matches. CDR3 sequence reads: CASSFSGTSVHEQFF. The CDR3 coding sequence is TGTGCCAGCAGCTTTTCTGGGACTAGCGTACATGAGCAGTTCTTC. Full variable domain (remainder filled in from reference TRBV7-2 and TRBJ2-1): GAGVSQSPSNKVTEKGKDVELRCDPISGHTALYWYRQSLGQGLEFLIYFQGNSAPDKSGLPSDRFSAERTGGSVSTLTIQRTQQEDSAVYLCASSFSGTSVHEQFFGPGTRLTVL.

The gene calls are TRBV10-3 and TRBJ2-2; D call uncertain. CDR1 ENHRY and CDR2 SYGVKD come from the germline V gene. This CDR3 is 12 amino acids long. Trimming pared 10 bases from V and 4 bases from J, leaving 10 bases between. The CDR3 DNA is TGTGCCAAAGACCACGGCACCGGGGAGCTGTTTTTT. It yields the protein CAKDHGTGELFF.

J is TRBJ1-2 and V is TRBV7-8; D is perhaps TRBD1 (6 bases). CDR1 and CDR2 (germline): SGHVS, FQNEAQ. The V and J ends lost 7 bases and 8 bases respectively, with 14 bases between them. The CDR3 spans 12 residues. The CDR3 reads CASKTGFSGYTF. CDR3 DNA sequence: TGTGCCAGCAAAACAGGGTTCTCCGGCTACACCTTC.

In its sample, this clonotype was seen many times. This chain links TRBV7-9 with TRBJ2-3; 7 bases match TRBD1. V lost 5 bases to trimming and J lost 7 bases; unmatched junction nucleotides: 15. The CDR3 runs to 16 residues. Per the germline V gene, CDR1 is SEHNR and CDR2 is FQNEAQ (reference sequence). CDR3 loop: CASSPSSSTRGHTQYF. The CDR3 coding sequence is TGTGCCAGCAGCCCAAGCTCAAGTACGAGGGGGCATACGCAGTATTTT. The full variable domain, in which reference TRBV7-9 and TRBJ2-3 provide the parts outside the CDR3, is DTGVSQNPRHKITKRGQNVTFRCDPISEHNRLYWYRQTLGQGPEFLTYFQNEAQLEKSRLLSDRFSAERPKGSFSTLEIQRTEQGDSAMYLCASSPSSSTRGHTQYFGPGTRLTVL.

This clonotype was seen ten or more times. The rearrangement links TRBV7-2 to TRBJ2-3; weak D call: TRBD2 (6 bases). CDR1 and CDR2 from the germline V gene are SGHTA and FQGNSA. The V and J ends lost 3 bases and 1 base respectively, with 11 bases between them. The CDR3 covers 15 residues. The CDR3 spells CASSFAGGGTDTQYF. The CDR3 DNA reads TGTGCCAGCAGCTTTGCTGGCGGGGGCACAGATACGCAGTATTTT.

This clonotype was found many times. The chain employs TRBV4-1 and TRBJ2-7, with 10 bases aligning to TRBD2. This CDR3 is 16 amino acids long. Germline CDR1 reads MGHRA; CDR2 reads YSYEKL. With 1 base clipped from V and 2 bases from J, the junction kept 5 bases outside the gene matches. CDR3 residues: CASSQGVAGGTYEQYF. CDR3 coding DNA: TGCGCCAGCAGCCAAGGTGTAGCGGGGGGCACCTACGAGCAGTACTTC.

This clonotype has a count of ten or more. The genes are TRBV7-2 and TRBJ2-3; 8 nucleotides agree with TRBD2. CDR3 length equals 15 residues. Germline CDR1 is SGHTA and CDR2 is FQGNSA. V dropped 3 bases and J dropped 3; count of bases not matched to a gene: 5. CDR3 coding DNA: TGTGCCAGCAGCTTCAACGGGAGGGGAACAGATACGCAGTATTTT. As protein: CASSFNGRGTDTQYF.

At least ten counts were recorded for this clonotype. The chain employs TRBV28 and TRBJ2-5, with D maybe TRBD2 (6 bases). CDR1 MDHEN and CDR2 SYDVKM come from the germline V gene. The CDR3 length is 17 residues. Between the trimmed V and J ends, which lost 2 bases and 9 bases, there was a span of 25 bases. CDR3 DNA sequence: TGTGCCAGCAGTTTACCCCCCGCGGGGCATACCCCACCGGCCCAGTACTTC. This encodes CASSLPPAGHTPPAQYF.

The V and J genes are TRBV5-5 and TRBJ1-1; D is unclear. The V gene lost 2 bases and the J gene lost 0 bases, with 11 bases spanning the gap. Germline assignment: CDR1 SGHKS and CDR2 YYEKEE (reference sequence). The CDR3 extends over 15 amino acids. CDR3 in DNA: TGTGCCAGCAGCTTAATGCGGGGAATGAACACTGAAGCTTTCTTT. Translated: CASSLMRGMNTEAFF.

V and J are TRBV5-5 and TRBJ2-3; D remains unclear. Trimming cost V 1 base and J 2 bases, with 5 bases left between them. CDR3 length: 13 residues. CDR1 SGHKS and CDR2 YYEKEE come from the germline V gene (reference sequence). The CDR3 nucleotides read TGTGCCAGCAGCTTGTTCATCACAGATACGCAGTATTTT. This translates into CASSLFITDTQYF.

DNA for the CDR3: TGCGCCAGCAGCCCCGGGACAGGGGGAAGGAACATGAACACTGAAGCTTTCTTT. Protein product: CASSPGTGGRNMNTEAFF. The J gene is TRBJ1-1, the V gene TRBV4-1; 11 bases align to TRBD1. This CDR3 comprises 18 residues. V gave up 4 bases and J gave up 0 bases; unmatched junction bases: 10. Per the germline V gene, CDR1 is MGHRA and CDR2 is YSYEKL.

This clonotype has a handful of counts. This chain links TRBV5-1 with TRBJ2-2, with TRBD2 as a possible D gene (7 bases). Trimming pared 2 bases from V and 4 bases from J, leaving 12 bases between. Looked up from germline, CDR1 is SGHRS and CDR2 is YFSETQ. CDR3 length equals 15 residues. The CDR3 DNA follows: TGCGCCAGCAGCTTCGAGGGGGGGCCCACCGGGGAGCTGTTTTTT. Translating it yields CASSFEGGPTGELFF.

The J gene is TRBJ2-7, the V gene TRBV5-4; 9 bases align to TRBD1. The J segment lost 3 bases and the V segment lost 4 bases, leaving 8 bases of the junction unmatched. Germline CDR1 SGHNT, CDR2 YYREEE (reference sequence). The CDR3 runs to 15 residues. Here the CDR3 DNA reads TGTGCCAGCAGCACGGGACAGGGAAGGGTCTACGAGCAGTACTTC. This gives the protein CASSTGQGRVYEQYF. The full variable domain, rest sourced from reference TRBV5-4 and TRBJ2-7, is ETGVTQSPTHLIKTRGQQVTLRCSSQSGHNTVSWYQQALGQGPQFIFQYYREEENGRGNFPPRFSGLQFPNYSSELNVNALELDDSALYLCASSTGQGRVYEQYFGPGTRLTVT.

The chain has TRBV5-1 and TRBJ2-6; no definite D call. V was clipped by 5 bases and J by 3 bases, with 6 bases between them. CDR1 is SGHRS, CDR2 YFSETQ, per germline. This CDR3 is 13 amino acids long. The CDR3 sequence: CASSEGGANVLTF. The CDR3 nucleotides read TGCGCCAGCAGTGAAGGTGGGGCCAACGTCCTGACTTTC.

A word on this clonotype: Given a much more abundant clone one base away, this may be a read error. The chain joins TRBV15 to TRBJ2-3, with 10 bases identical to TRBD2. V was pared by 4 bases and J by 7 bases, with 8 bases of the junction left unmatched. Germline CDR1 reads LNHNV; CDR2 reads YYDKDF (reference sequence). The CDR3 totals 15 residues. Here the CDR3 DNA reads TGTGCCACCAGCACCTTAGCGGGGGGAACATATACGCAGTATTTT. This sequence encodes CATSTLAGGTYTQYF. Together with reference TRBV15 and TRBJ2-3, the CDR3 gives the full variable domain: DAMVIQNPRYQVTQFGKPVTLSCSQTLNHNVMYWYQQKSSQAPKLLFHYYDKDFNNEADTPDNFQSRRPNTSFCFLDIRSPGLGDTAMYLCATSTLAGGTYTQYFGPGTRLTVL.

This chain uses TRBV6-5 with TRBJ2-5; 10 positions match TRBD1. Per germline, CDR1 MNHEY and CDR2 SVGAGI. V lost 6 bases and J lost 2; bases outside the gene matches: 9. This CDR3 spans 16 amino acids. The CDR3 coding sequence is TGTGCCAGCAGGGGGGGACAGGGGAGGGATCAAGAGACCCAGTACTTC. Translation gives CASRGGQGRDQETQYF.

The CDR3, as DNA: TGTGCCAGCAGCTTGACTAGCGGGATAACCTCCTACAATGAGCAGTTCTTC. Residues: CASSLTSGITSYNEQFF. V gene TRBV7-9 combines with J gene TRBJ2-1; 11 positions agree with TRBD2. The CDR3 sequence is 17 residues long. Germline-derived CDR1 and CDR2 are SEHNR and FQNEAQ (reference sequence). V trimming: 3 bases; J trimming: 0 bases; junction bases outside the gene matches: 4.

The table lists this clonotype with many counts. The chain recombines TRBV7-8 with TRBJ1-3, with no clear D. Germline loops: CDR1 SGHVS, CDR2 FQNEAQ. With 2 bases removed from V and 2 bases from J, the gap between germline ends came to 16 bases. The CDR3 loop spans 17 amino acids. DNA of the CDR3: TGTGCCAGCAGCTTACGTTTCCGACACCAGACTGGAAACACCATATATTTT. It encodes CASSLRFRHQTGNTIYF.

This clonotype occurred many times. The chain uses TRBV7-2 and TRBJ1-5; TRBD1 might be the D (6 bases). The germline V gene has CDR1 SGHTA and CDR2 FQGNSA. V dropped 4 bases and J dropped 12 bases, with 13 bases sitting between them. The CDR3 is 12 amino acids. The DNA of the CDR3 is TGTGCCAGCAGCTCGGACAGAAAAATCCAGCATTTT. Amino acids: CASSSDRKIQHF.

This clonotype was seen many times. The chain is built from TRBV7-2 and TRBJ2-4; no definite D call. The CDR3 has 13 amino acids. The V gene lost 1 base and the J gene lost 4 bases, with 5 bases spanning the gap. CDR1 is SGHTA and CDR2 is FQGNSA in the germline V gene. CDR3 protein: CASSLEQKNIQYF. The CDR3 DNA reads as TGTGCCAGCAGCTTAGAACAGAAAAACATTCAGTACTTC.

This clonotype has ten or more counts. The chain uses TRBV20-1 and TRBJ2-1, with D possibly TRBD2 on 5 matching bases. Trimming removed 0 bases at V and 0 bases at J, with 12 bases between. CDR3 length: 16 residues. Germline CDR1 is DFQATT and CDR2 is SNEGSKA (reference sequence). The CDR3 region is CSARDLRVSSYNEQFF. CDR3 bases: TGCAGTGCTAGAGATCTGCGGGTGAGCTCCTACAATGAGCAGTTCTTC.